This T cell receptor (beta chain) was sequenced during a study of OX40 agonist ivuxolimab in advanced cancers. Across the study: Prior anti-PD-1, anti-PD-L1 or anti-CTLA-4 therapy was allowed; roughly 40% had some. Broader study findings: Specificity for antigen went undetermined in the expanded peripheral T cells.

Assay: immunoSEQ multiplex PCR; the TCRdb copy retains only in-frame clones and omits some. The table has roughly 58,000 clones, around nine tenths seen once. Germline V gene data show CDR1 as SGHVS and CDR2 as FNYEAQ. This CDR3 comprises 15 residues. Trimming removed 5 bases at V and 5 bases at J, with 15 bases between. On this clone itself: Its specificity is not known.

Enrollment shut out patients with autoimmune disease history or systemic immunosuppression. The chain combines TRBV7-6 with TRBJ2-2; D gene unclear. This TCR was sampled from an adult with an advanced solid tumor such as melanoma, head and neck, liver or kidney cancer. The sample was CD4+ or CD8+ T cells sorted from blood, taken in a trial of the OX40 agonist ivuxolimab. The CDR3 bases are TGTGCCAGCAGCCCCAACCCCATAGGGACCGGGGAGCTGTTTTTT. It translates to CASSPNPIGTGELFF.